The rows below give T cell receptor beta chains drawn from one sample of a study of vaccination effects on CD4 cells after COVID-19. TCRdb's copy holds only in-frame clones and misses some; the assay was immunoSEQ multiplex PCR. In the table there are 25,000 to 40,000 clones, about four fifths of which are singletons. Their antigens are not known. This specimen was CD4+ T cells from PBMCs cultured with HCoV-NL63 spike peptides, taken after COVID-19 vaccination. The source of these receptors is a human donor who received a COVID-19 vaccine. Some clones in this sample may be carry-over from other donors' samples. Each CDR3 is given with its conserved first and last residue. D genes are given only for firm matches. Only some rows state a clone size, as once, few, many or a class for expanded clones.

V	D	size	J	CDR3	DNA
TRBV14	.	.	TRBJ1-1	CASSQSLNTEAFF	TGTGCCAGCAGCCAAAGTCTGAACACTGAAGCTTTCTTT
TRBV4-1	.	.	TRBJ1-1	CASSQEGAEAFF	TGCGCCAGCAGCCAAGAGGGAGCTGAAGCTTTCTTT
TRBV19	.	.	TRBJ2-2	CASSIDPSTANTGELFF	TGTGCCAGTAGTATAGACCCCAGCACGGCGAACACCGGGGAGCTGTTTTTT
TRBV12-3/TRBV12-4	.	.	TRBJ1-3	CASSLRGRNTIYF	TGTGCCAGCAGTTTAAGGGGACGGAACACCATATATTTT
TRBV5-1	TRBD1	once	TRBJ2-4	CASSRDREGNIQYF	TGCGCCAGCAGCCGGGACAGGGAGGGAAACATTCAGTACTTC
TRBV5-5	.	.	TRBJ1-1	CASSGEIRMNTEAFF	TGTGCCAGCAGCGGGGAAATTAGGATGAACACTGAAGCTTTCTTT
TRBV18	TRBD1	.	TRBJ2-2	CASSLMGTGTRTGELFF	TGTGCCAGCTCGCTGATGGGGACAGGGACGAGGACCGGGGAGCTGTTTTTT
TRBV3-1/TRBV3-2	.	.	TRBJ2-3	CASSYNTDTQYF	TGTGCCAGCAGCTACAACACAGATACGCAGTATTTT
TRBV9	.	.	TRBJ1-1	CASSVDLDANTEAFF	TGTGCCAGCAGCGTAGACTTGGACGCGAACACTGAAGCTTTCTTT
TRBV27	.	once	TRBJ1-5	CASSRGSNQPQHF	TGTGCCAGCAGTAGGGGGTCCAATCAGCCCCAGCATTTT
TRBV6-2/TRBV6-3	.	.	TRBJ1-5	CASSYSNGGNQPQHF	TGTGCCAGCAGTTACTCGAACGGGGGCAATCAGCCCCAGCATTTT
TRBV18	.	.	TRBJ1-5	CASSPQVGNQPQHF	TGTGCCAGCTCACCGCAGGTTGGCAATCAGCCCCAGCATTTT
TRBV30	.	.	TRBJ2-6	CAWSVLGADQRERANVLTF	TGTGCCTGGAGTGTACTGGGGGCGGATCAACGGGAACGGGCCAACGTCCTGACTTTC
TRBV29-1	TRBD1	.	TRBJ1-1	CSVEHDRGAFF	TGCAGCGTTGAACATGACAGGGGGGCTTTCTTT
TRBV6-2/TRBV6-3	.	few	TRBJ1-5	CASSYSLGRWIDQPQHF	TGTGCCAGCAGTTACTCTCTGGGCCGGTGGATCGATCAGCCCCAGCATTTT
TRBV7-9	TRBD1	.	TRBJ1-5	CASSFGGGVQPQHF	TGTGCCAGCAGCTTCGGAGGGGGCGTTCAGCCCCAGCATTTT
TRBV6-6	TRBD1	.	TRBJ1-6	CASSPIQGLSYNSPLHF	TGTGCCAGCAGTCCAATACAGGGGTTATCTTATAATTCACCCCTCCACTTT
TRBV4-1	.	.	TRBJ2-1	CASRRPGAVDEQFF	TGCGCCAGCAGACGACCGGGGGCCGTGGATGAGCAGTTCTTC
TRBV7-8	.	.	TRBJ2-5	CASSLVVVGRTQYF	TGTGCCAGCAGCTTAGTTGTTGTTGGACGCACCCAGTACTTC
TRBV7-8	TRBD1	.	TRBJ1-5	CASSFDRGGQPQHF	TGTGCCAGCAGCTTCGACAGGGGTGGACAGCCCCAGCATTTT
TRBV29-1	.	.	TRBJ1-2	CSVERGWQGGYTF	TGCAGCGTTGAAAGGGGATGGCAGGGAGGCTACACCTTC
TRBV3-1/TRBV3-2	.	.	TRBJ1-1	CASSQLGGGAEAFF	TGTGCCAGCAGCCAACTGGGCGGAGGGGCTGAAGCTTTCTTT